Listed below are T cell receptor beta chains from one sample, sequenced in a study of Tregs in tolerant kidney transplant recipients. What these receptors recognize is not known. Generated by immunoSEQ multiplex PCR, the TCRdb table keeps only in-frame clones and is missing some. The sample includes around 4,300 clones, approximately 50% of them seen just once. What was sequenced was CD8+ T cells from blood cultured with allogeneic cells. The receptor set was obtained from a human donor in good health. Both conserved end residues are part of each CDR3.

V gene: TRBV6-5
J gene: TRBJ2-1
CDR3 length: 15
CDR3 protein: CASRLGTSGYNEQFF

V gene: TRBV11-1
J gene: TRBJ1-2
CDR3 length: 14
CDR3 protein: CASSTGGFSYGYTF

V gene: TRBV4-1
J gene: TRBJ1-4
CDR3 length: 13
CDR3 protein: CATRGATNEKLFF

V gene: TRBV11-2
J gene: TRBJ2-5
CDR3 length: 15
CDR3 protein: CASSLDPSQRETQYF

V gene: TRBV5-4
J gene: TRBJ1-1
CDR3 length: 13
CDR3 protein: CASSYTGGAGAFF

V gene: TRBV6-6
J gene: TRBJ1-1
CDR3 length: 14
CDR3 protein: CASSWNRRITEAFF

V gene: TRBV7-7
J gene: TRBJ2-5
CDR3 length: 15
CDR3 protein: CASSPNRVTQETQYF

V gene: TRBV13
J gene: TRBJ2-3
CDR3 length: 15
CDR3 protein: CASSSRTEWTDTQYF

V gene: TRBV9
J gene: TRBJ2-3
CDR3 length: 15
CDR3 protein: CASSVAGALTDTQYF

V gene: TRBV27
J gene: TRBJ2-1
CDR3 length: 14
CDR3 protein: CASSLYVRDNEQFF

V gene: TRBV7-9
J gene: TRBJ2-3
CDR3 length: 15
CDR3 protein: CASSLKFLGADTQYF

V gene: TRBV19
J gene: TRBJ2-5
CDR3 length: 18
CDR3 protein: CASSIRWTSGGGLETQYF

V gene: TRBV5-1
J gene: TRBJ2-5
CDR3 length: 15
CDR3 protein: CASSLWGGLRETQYF

V gene: TRBV27
J gene: TRBJ1-1
CDR3 length: 15
CDR3 protein: CASSLGTGMNTEAFF

V gene: TRBV27
J gene: TRBJ2-7
CDR3 length: 13
CDR3 protein: CASTFLGDSEQYF

V gene: TRBV9
J gene: TRBJ1-1
CDR3 length: 16
CDR3 protein: CASSVTTGTGNTEAFF

V gene: TRBV27
J gene: TRBJ2-1
CDR3 length: 13
CDR3 protein: CASSLGGGNEQFF

V gene: TRBV6-5
J gene: TRBJ1-3
CDR3 length: 10
CDR3 protein: CASSGNTIYF

V gene: TRBV11-2
J gene: TRBJ1-1
CDR3 length: 14
CDR3 protein: CASSPFRSGGEAFF

V gene: TRBV19
J gene: TRBJ2-3
CDR3 length: 14
CDR3 protein: CASSISVSTDTQYF

V gene: TRBV10-2
J gene: TRBJ2-7
CDR3 length: 14
CDR3 protein: CASSESGVGYEQYF

V gene: TRBV19
J gene: TRBJ2-1
CDR3 length: 15
CDR3 protein: CASTLVGSSYNEQFF

V gene: TRBV7-2
J gene: TRBJ2-5
CDR3 length: 16
CDR3 protein: CASSLVGGGIGETQYF

V gene: TRBV6-6
J gene: TRBJ2-1
CDR3 length: 13
CDR3 protein: CASSPLTRGEQFF

V gene: TRBV6-5
J gene: TRBJ2-2
CDR3 length: 16
CDR3 protein: CASSYSIVQATGELFF

V gene: TRBV27
J gene: TRBJ2-1
CDR3 length: 20
CDR3 protein: CASSFLSTGGSLVSYNEQFF

V gene: TRBV4-1
J gene: TRBJ1-1
CDR3 length: 14
CDR3 protein: CASSQFGRSTEAFF

V gene: TRBV7-9
J gene: TRBJ2-3
CDR3 length: 16
CDR3 protein: CASSLGTGAFTDTQYF

V gene: TRBV27
J gene: TRBJ2-1
CDR3 length: 14
CDR3 protein: CASSLIGGAREQFF

V gene: TRBV27
J gene: TRBJ2-7
CDR3 length: 14
CDR3 protein: CASSPGTGGGEQYF

V gene: TRBV27
J gene: TRBJ2-7
CDR3 length: 15
CDR3 protein: CASSYGTGGRYEQYF

V gene: TRBV9
J gene: TRBJ2-1
CDR3 length: 16
CDR3 protein: CASSTRKRGDFYEQFF

V gene: TRBV27
J gene: TRBJ2-1
CDR3 length: 14
CDR3 protein: CASSLGGPYNEQFF

V gene: TRBV4-1
J gene: TRBJ2-2
CDR3 length: 15
CDR3 protein: CASSPQGWDTGELFF

V gene: TRBV7-9
J gene: TRBJ2-1
CDR3 length: 16
CDR3 protein: CASSFFHPGAGNEQFF

V gene: TRBV14
J gene: TRBJ1-3
CDR3 length: 18
CDR3 protein: CASSQVGQGSSSGNTIYF

V gene: TRBV5-1
J gene: TRBJ2-7
CDR3 length: 14
CDR3 protein: CASSLGLAVYEQYF

V gene: TRBV21-1
J gene: TRBJ2-1
CDR3 length: 13
CDR3 protein: CASSYGWYNEQFF

V gene: TRBV9
J gene: TRBJ2-1
CDR3 length: 15
CDR3 protein: CASSVGWTTYNEQFF

V gene: TRBV5-4
J gene: TRBJ1-1
CDR3 length: 18
CDR3 protein: CASSLRGWSSLNDTEAFF

V gene: TRBV9
J gene: TRBJ1-1
CDR3 length: 14
CDR3 protein: CASSPGGTNTEAFF

V gene: TRBV11-3
J gene: TRBJ2-1
CDR3 length: 13
CDR3 protein: CASSMGQNNEQFF

V gene: TRBV6-5
J gene: TRBJ1-2
CDR3 length: 13
CDR3 protein: CASSYLGAGGYTF

V gene: TRBV6-5
J gene: TRBJ1-5
CDR3 length: 15
CDR3 protein: CASSSGTADNQPQHF

V gene: TRBV9
J gene: TRBJ2-5
CDR3 length: 14
CDR3 protein: CASSGTGLGETRYF

V gene: TRBV25-1
J gene: TRBJ2-5
CDR3 length: 14
CDR3 protein: CASSEGSGQETQYF

V gene: TRBV2
J gene: TRBJ1-3
CDR3 length: 16
CDR3 protein: CASSEEPGWSGNTIYF

V gene: TRBV7-3
J gene: TRBJ1-1
CDR3 length: 15
CDR3 protein: CASSPGQRSNTEAFF

V gene: TRBV30
J gene: TRBJ1-1
CDR3 length: 13
CDR3 protein: CAWSYSGNTEAFF

V gene: TRBV6-6
J gene: TRBJ1-2
CDR3 length: 14
CDR3 protein: CASSYGDSPYGYTF

V gene: TRBV6-6
J gene: TRBJ2-1
CDR3 length: 15
CDR3 protein: CASSDGTSLYNEQFF

V gene: TRBV9
J gene: TRBJ2-7
CDR3 length: 14
CDR3 protein: CASSVGLPRYEQYF